The 4 T cell receptor beta chains below all came from one sample that was sequenced in a study of technical replicates of blood from a few donors. Data came from immunoSEQ multiplex PCR; TCRdb stores just in-frame clones and leaves some out. This sample yields approximately 81,000 clones, of which 90% to 97% are seen a single time; 0.36% belongs to the top ten. Sequenced sample: T cells isolated from PBMCs. The receptors were sampled from a human donor in good health.

The V gene is TRBV6-1, the J gene TRBJ1-4, with 8 bases that match TRBD1. V shed 6 bases, J shed 3 bases, and the junction held 3 bases outside the gene matches. This CDR3 comprises 14 residues. Germline V lookup: CDR1 MNHNS, CDR2 SASEGT. As DNA, the CDR3 is TGTGCCAGCAGGACAGGGGCGGCTAATGAAAAACTGTTTTTT. Protein product: CASRTGAANEKLFF.

The V and J genes are TRBV2 and TRBJ2-1; tentatively, D is TRBD2 (6 bases). Germline V CDR1 and CDR2: SNHLY, FYNNEI. Deletions cut 8 bases from V and 7 bases from J, with 9 bases between. The CDR3 has 11 residues. CDR3 residues: CASGRLNEQFF. CDR3 coding DNA: TGTGCCAGCGGGAGGTTAAATGAGCAGTTCTTC.

This sequence joins TRBV5-1 and TRBJ2-1, with D perhaps matching TRBD2 (6 bases). V shed 6 bases and J shed 1 base, with 11 bases lying between them. CDR1 SGHRS and CDR2 YFSETQ come from the germline V gene. This CDR3 region has 14 residues. CDR3 coding DNA: TGCGCCAGCAATACGGGGGAATCCTACAATGAGCAGTTCTTC. This sequence encodes CASNTGESYNEQFF.

Here the CDR3 reads CASSRGRTPNTGELFF. The CDR3 bases are TGCGCCAGCAGCCGAGGTAGAACTCCGAACACCGGGGAGCTGTTTTTT. This chain links TRBV4-1 with TRBJ2-2; no clear D gene. This CDR3 region has 16 residues. Trimming shortened V by 4 bases and J by 0 bases, and 12 bases separated the two germline ends. The germline gives CDR1 MGHRA, CDR2 YSYEKL.